This record looks at one T cell receptor beta chain sequence and its context. Its cognate antigen is unknown. This specimen belongs to a study of monozygotic twins with cystic fibrosis. Study-level results: V usage most resembled the co-twin in 13 of 16 pairs.

This table comes from immunoSEQ multiplex PCR, and its TCRdb copy is limited to in-frame clones, with some not included. The sample contains approximately 24,000 clones, about 87% of which appear only once. The CDR3 is 13 residues long. Germline-derived CDR1 and CDR2 are MNHEY and SMNVEV (reference sequence). The ends were cut back, 5 bases at V and 8 bases at J, with 15 bases in the middle. This TCR was sampled from a woman in her twenties or thirties with cystic fibrosis. The sequenced material came from blood. This sequence joins TRBV27 and TRBJ1-2, with D tentatively TRBD1 (5 bases). CDR3 nucleotide sequence: TGTGCCAGCAGTCGCGGGGGTATGTACGGCTACACCTTC. It codes for CASSRGGMYGYTF.